The 22 T cell receptor beta chains presented below share a single source sample, sequenced in a study of cytomegalovirus exposure and HLA in healthy donors. 60 Vbeta and 13 Jbeta primers were used in PCR. The table came from immunoSEQ multiplex PCR; TCRdb's copy has only in-frame clones and leaves some out. The sample has around 130,000 clones, about two thirds seen once. Specimen: PBMCs. The receptor source for this set is a man aged 40-49 years in good health and CMV-seropositive.

CDR3 residues: CASSKAPREDTEAFF. The CDR3 bases are TGTGCCAGCAGCAAAGCGCCCCGGGAGGACACTGAAGCTTTCTTT. The chain joins TRBV21-1 to TRBJ1-1. TRBV21-1 is a pseudogene locus. This CDR3 has 15 residues.

This clone was counted a single time. The V and J genes are TRBV5-1 and TRBJ2-3, with TRBD1 identical over 7 bases. Per the germline V gene, CDR1 is SGHRS and CDR2 is YFSETQ. There are 16 residues in the CDR3. Trimming at V came to 6 bases and at J to 0 bases, leaving 10 bases not matched to a gene. The CDR3 DNA reads as TGCGCCAGCACCAAGGACAGGACATCTAGCACAGATACGCAGTATTTT. Translating gives CASTKDRTSSTDTQYF. The full variable domain, with the rest looked up from reference TRBV5-1 and TRBJ2-3, is KAGVTQTPRYLIKTRGQQVTLSCSPISGHRSVSWYQQTPGQGLQFLFEYFSETQRNKGNFPGRFSGRQFSNSRSEMNVSTLELGDSALYLCASTKDRTSSTDTQYFGPGTRLTVL.

This clone was seen more than once but under ten times. This chain joins TRBV6-6 and TRBJ1-1, with D possibly TRBD1 on 6 matching bases. V was cut by 2 bases and J by 1 base, with 11 bases left in between. The CDR3 sequence is 15 residues long. Germline CDR1 and CDR2: MNHNY and SVGAGI (reference sequence). The CDR3 protein is CASSYRGGRNTEAFF. The CDR3 DNA reads TGTGCCAGCAGTTACCGAGGGGGAAGGAACACTGAAGCTTTCTTT.

The count of this clone is one. This chain uses TRBV18 with TRBJ2-5, with 8 bases lining up with TRBD1. The DNA end is more similar to TRBJ2-7, so the J call may be wrong. Germline V gives CDR1 KGHSH, CDR2 LQKENI. The CDR3 is made up of 14 amino acids. CDR3 residues: CASSISGQAYEQYF. The CDR3 DNA is TGTGCCAGCTCAATTTCGGGACAGGCGTACGAGCAGTACTTC.

The chain couples TRBV12-5 to TRBJ2-7; D not resolved. Germline-derived CDR1 and CDR2 are LGHNT and FRNRAP. The V and J ends lost 1 base and 5 bases respectively, with 9 bases between them. The CDR3 spans 13 residues. The CDR3 loop reads CASGLGPPNEQYF. The CDR3 region has the DNA TGTGCTAGTGGTTTGGGTCCACCTAACGAGCAGTACTTC.

In this sample, this clone turned up once. V and J are TRBV9 and TRBJ1-1; 7 nucleotides align to TRBD1. Germline CDR1 reads SGDLS; CDR2 reads YYNGEE. The CDR3 is made up of 17 amino acids. J gave up 0 bases and V 2 bases, and 10 bases lay outside the gene matches. For the CDR3, the DNA is TGTGCCAGCAGCGTGGAAGTGGGACAGTCCATGAACACTGAAGCTTTCTTT. Its translation is CASSVEVGQSMNTEAFF.

The chain combines TRBV6-6 with TRBJ1-1; D is uncertain. CDR1 and CDR2 (germline): MNHNY, SVGAGI (reference sequence). The CDR3 covers 11 residues. Trimming shortened V by 6 bases and J by 11 bases, and 13 bases separated the two germline ends. The CDR3 region has the DNA TGTGCCAGCAGGTTAGCGAGAGATGCTTTCTTT. This sequence encodes CASRLARDAFF.

The chain couples TRBV5-1 to TRBJ1-1; TRBD1 is a possible D gene (6 bases). V lost 4 bases and J lost 3, with 16 bases in between. The CDR3 runs to 15 residues. From germline, CDR1 is SGHRS and CDR2 YFSETQ. The CDR3 nucleotides read TGCGCCAGCAGCACAGGGTGGTTAGGTGACACTGAAGCTTTCTTT. Translation: CASSTGWLGDTEAFF.

The chain links TRBV18 to TRBJ2-3; a weak D match, TRBD2 (6 bases). Per the germline V gene, CDR1 is KGHSH and CDR2 is LQKENI. The CDR3 consists of 14 residues. V lost 3 bases and J 2 bases, leaving 9 bases between the germline ends. CDR3 region: CASSPAGPTDTQYF. CDR3 in DNA: TGTGCCAGCTCACCGGCGGGGCCCACAGATACGCAGTATTTT.

This clone was seen a handful of times. The junction departs from the called germline gene at one end, perhaps through a read error. The chain has TRBV6-1 and TRBJ2-7; no clear D gene. The CDR3 length is 11 residues. Germline V CDR1 and CDR2: MNHNS, SASEGT. CDR3 in DNA: TGTGCCAGCATTGAACCCAACGAGCAGTACTTC. Amino acids: CASIEPNEQYF.

Here the CDR3 DNA reads TGTGCCAGCAGCTTATCCGTTAGCGAGCAGTACTTC. It translates to CASSLSVSEQYF. The chain couples TRBV7-9 to TRBJ2-7; D is ambiguous. Germline V gives CDR1 SEHNR, CDR2 FQNEAQ (reference sequence). Trimming removed 2 bases at V and 6 bases at J, with 8 bases between. The CDR3 spans 12 residues.

This sequence joins TRBV10-2 and TRBJ2-5; 16 nucleotides match TRBD2. This CDR3 has 14 amino acids. The trim removed 7 bases at V and 9 bases at J, leaving 5 bases unmatched. Germline V gene sequence: CDR1 WSHSY, CDR2 SAAADI. The CDR3 DNA reads TGCGCCAGCACGGGACTAGCGGGAGGGATTGCCCAGTACTTC. Encoded protein: CASTGLAGGIAQYF.

The rearrangement joins TRBV5-8 to TRBJ2-3; 9 nucleotides line up with TRBD1. The CDR3 has 15 amino acids. Trimming took 4 bases from V and 4 from J; bases not matched to a gene: 7. Germline lookup yields CDR1 SGHTS and CDR2 YDEGEE. CDR3 bases: TGTGCCAGCAGCAGCGAGGGACAGGGACCAGATACGCAGTATTTT. It yields the protein CASSSEGQGPDTQYF.

The genes are TRBV4-2 and TRBJ1-1; TRBD1 is a possible D gene (6 bases). Germline CDR1 LGHNA, CDR2 YNFKEQ. Deletions cut 0 bases from V and 3 bases from J, with 11 bases between. This CDR3 is built from 15 residues. CDR3 region: CASSQDQGRDTEAFF. The DNA of the CDR3 is TGTGCCAGCAGCCAAGATCAGGGGAGGGACACTGAAGCTTTCTTT.

The chain uses TRBV7-2 and TRBJ1-5; possible D gene TRBD1, 6 bases. This CDR3 spans 15 amino acids. CDR1 is SGHTA and CDR2 is FQGNSA in the germline V gene. Trimming cost V 5 bases and J 6 bases, with 17 bases left between them. CDR3 sequence reads: CASSPVEGGTQPQHF. CDR3 coding DNA: TGTGCCAGCAGCCCCGTTGAGGGGGGGACTCAGCCCCAGCATTTT.

In this sample, this clone turned up a few times. The V and J genes are TRBV9 and TRBJ2-6; D gene ambiguous. The V end lost 4 bases, the J end lost 2 bases, and 10 bases lay between the germline ends. The CDR3 length is 15 residues. Germline assignment: CDR1 SGDLS and CDR2 YYNGEE. In DNA, the CDR3 is TGTGCCAGCAGCCTAGATGGAGCTGGGGCCAACGTCCTGACTTTC. It specifies CASSLDGAGANVLTF.

The V and J genes are TRBV4-1 and TRBJ2-3, with 10 bases matching TRBD2. In germline, CDR1 is MGHRA, CDR2 YSYEKL. After removal of 0 bases from V and 2 bases from J, the junction contained 5 bases not matched to a gene. CDR3 length equals 17 residues. The CDR3 here is CASSQEGGTSVTDTQYF. In DNA, the CDR3 is TGCGCCAGCAGCCAAGAGGGGGGGACTAGCGTCACAGATACGCAGTATTTT.

This sequence joins TRBV5-5 and TRBJ2-7, with D perhaps TRBD1 (5 bases). Germline V CDR1 and CDR2: SGHKS, YYEKEE (reference sequence). The CDR3 runs 14 residues. The V end was cut by 0 bases, the J end by 6 bases, with 13 bases between. CDR3 sequence: CASSLAWDGAEQYF. The CDR3 DNA follows: TGTGCCAGCAGCTTGGCCTGGGATGGGGCCGAGCAGTACTTC.

In this sample, this clone turned up once. The chain joins TRBV2 to TRBJ2-7; D gene ambiguous. The CDR3 runs to 11 residues. Germline loops: CDR1 SNHLY, CDR2 FYNNEI. Trimming took 4 bases from V and 3 from J, leaving 4 bases between them. Here the CDR3 DNA reads TGTGCCAGCAGTGTTCGCTACGAGCAGTACTTC. Translated, it gives CASSVRYEQYF.

The CDR3 DNA reads TGTGCCAGCTCACCAACCGGGACGGAGGGGGGAAACACCATATATTTT. Encoded protein: CASSPTGTEGGNTIYF. The rearrangement joins TRBV18 to TRBJ1-3; tentatively, D is TRBD1 (5 bases). V lost 2 bases, J lost 4 bases, and 15 bases lay in between. Germline CDR1 reads KGHSH; CDR2 reads LQKENI. The CDR3 is made up of 16 amino acids.

This rearrangement joins TRBV2 to TRBJ2-5; D perhaps matches TRBD2 (7 bases). V lost 10 bases, J lost 5 bases, and 14 bases lay in between. The CDR3 loop spans 12 amino acids. From germline, CDR1 is SNHLY and CDR2 FYNNEI. CDR3 region: CATKGGQETQYF. The CDR3, as DNA: TGTGCCACCAAGGGGGGGCAGGAGACCCAGTACTTC.

The V and J genes are TRBV7-9 and TRBJ2-6; D not certain. The V end lost 3 bases, the J end lost 4 bases, and 10 bases lay between the germline ends. This CDR3 has 15 amino acids. Germline values: CDR1 SEHNR, CDR2 FQNEAQ (reference sequence). The CDR3 loop is CASSLFQAGANVLTF. The CDR3 nucleotides read TGTGCCAGCAGCTTGTTTCAGGCCGGGGCCAACGTCCTGACTTTC.